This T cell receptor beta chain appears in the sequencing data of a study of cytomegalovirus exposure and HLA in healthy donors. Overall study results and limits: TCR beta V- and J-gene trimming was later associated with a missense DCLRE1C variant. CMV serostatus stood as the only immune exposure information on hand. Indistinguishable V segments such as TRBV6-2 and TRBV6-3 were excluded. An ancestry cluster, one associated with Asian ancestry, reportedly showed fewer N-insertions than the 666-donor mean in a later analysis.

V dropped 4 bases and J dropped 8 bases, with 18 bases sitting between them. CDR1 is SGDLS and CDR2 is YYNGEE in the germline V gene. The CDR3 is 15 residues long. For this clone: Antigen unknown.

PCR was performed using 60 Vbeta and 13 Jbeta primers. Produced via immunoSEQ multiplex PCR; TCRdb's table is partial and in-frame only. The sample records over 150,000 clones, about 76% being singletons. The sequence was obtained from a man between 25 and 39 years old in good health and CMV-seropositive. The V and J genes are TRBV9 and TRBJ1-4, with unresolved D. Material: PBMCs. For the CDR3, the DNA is TGTGCCAGCAGCCTACGAGGAGGAGTGGGGGAAAAACTGTTTTTT. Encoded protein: CASSLRGGVGEKLFF.